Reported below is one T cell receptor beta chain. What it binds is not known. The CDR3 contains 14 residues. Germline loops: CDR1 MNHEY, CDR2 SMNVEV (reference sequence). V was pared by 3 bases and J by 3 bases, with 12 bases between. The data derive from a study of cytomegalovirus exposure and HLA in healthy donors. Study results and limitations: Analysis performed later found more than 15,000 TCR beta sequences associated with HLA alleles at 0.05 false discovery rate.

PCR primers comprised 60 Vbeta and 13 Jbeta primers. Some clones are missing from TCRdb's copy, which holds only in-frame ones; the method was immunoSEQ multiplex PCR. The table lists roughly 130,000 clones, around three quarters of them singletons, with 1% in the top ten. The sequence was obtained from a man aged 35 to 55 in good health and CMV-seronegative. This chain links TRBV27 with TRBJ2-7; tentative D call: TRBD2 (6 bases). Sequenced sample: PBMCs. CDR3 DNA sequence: TGTGCCAGCAGTTTTGCGGGGTCCTACTACGAGCAGTACTTC. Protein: CASSFAGSYYEQYF.